The clone carrying this T cell receptor (beta chain) has at least ten counts. Its antigen is unidentified. It was with a sample-barcoded 5' primer and a J-beta primer mix that a second PCR of roughly 7 to 12 cycles was run. Every single cDNA molecule received a tag from a template-switch adaptor with 12 random nucleotides. MiXCR was run by TCRdb on the 5' RACE reads, yielding one entry per CDR3 protein. The data show roughly 640,000 distinct CDR3 sequences, approximately 30% seen once. In germline, CDR1 is GTSNPN, CDR2 SVGIG (reference sequence). Trimming left V 1 base short and J 6 bases short, with 15 bases between. This CDR3 is 14 amino acids long. Peripheral blood samples of roughly 10 milliliters were drawn from each donor. The data derive from a study of blood T cells in healthy people across ages. Study findings and constraints: Because sorting was not performed, PBMCs prevented conclusive naive versus antigen-experienced comparison.

The sequenced sample was blood. The V call is TRBV30, the J call TRBJ1-2, with D perhaps matching TRBD1 (6 bases). This receptor was taken from a woman at least 80 years old in good health. CDR3 nucleotides: TGTGCCTGGAGTGCTGGCAGGGGAGGGGATGGCTACACCTTC. It encodes CAWSAGRGGDGYTF.